This T cell receptor beta chain was captured by sequencing in a study of blood T cells in healthy people across ages. Study context: Per two T cells, template switching captured roughly one barcoded beta molecule. Study-level results: PBMCs left unsorted prevented a conclusive naive versus antigen-experienced comparison.

CDR3 length: 14 residues. Per the germline V gene, CDR1 is SQVTM and CDR2 is ANQGSEA. Unmatched junction bases numbered 4, after V lost 4 bases and J lost 4 bases. The authors ran a second PCR of about 6 to 11 cycles using a sample-barcoded 5' primer and a J-beta primer mix. TCRdb fed the 5' RACE reads into MiXCR, producing one record per CDR3 protein. The sample has 850,000 to 1,000,000 distinct CDR3 sequences, just over 50% seen once. This clonotype is a singleton in its sample. Its antigen is not identified. PBMCs were isolated at a quantity of at least 6 million per sample. RNA extraction gave at least 5 micrograms of total RNA per sample.

The genes are TRBV29-1 and TRBJ2-1, with 10 bases lining up with TRBD2. This sequence originates from a woman aged 55 to 70 in good health. Source material: blood. CDR3 in DNA: TGCAGCGTTGGGACTAGCGGTTTTTACAATGAGCAGTTCTTC. Protein sequence: CSVGTSGFYNEQFF.